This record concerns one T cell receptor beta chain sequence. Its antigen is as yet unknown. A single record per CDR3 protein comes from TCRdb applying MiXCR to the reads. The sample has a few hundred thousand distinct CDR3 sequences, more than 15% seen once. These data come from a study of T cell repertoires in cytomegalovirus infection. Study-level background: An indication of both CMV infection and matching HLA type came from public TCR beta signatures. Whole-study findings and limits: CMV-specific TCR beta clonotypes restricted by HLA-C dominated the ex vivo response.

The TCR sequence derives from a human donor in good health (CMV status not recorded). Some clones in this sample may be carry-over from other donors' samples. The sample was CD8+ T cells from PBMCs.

CDR3 nucleotides: TGTGCCAGCAAAGGGCCGGGGGGCGTTGAAAAACTGTTTTTT. This codes for CASKGPGGVEKLFF. The chain links TRBV28 to TRBJ1-4, with a weak D call TRBD1 (6 bases). The germline V and J ends were trimmed by 7 bases and 7 bases, with 16 bases remaining between them. The CDR3 has 14 amino acids. Germline loops: CDR1 MDHEN, CDR2 SYDVKM.